The clone carrying this T cell receptor beta chain was observed many times. Its antigen is undetermined. Trimming took 8 bases from V and 0 from J; bases not matched to a gene: 11. Germline V gene data show CDR1 as MNHNS and CDR2 as SASEGT. The length of the CDR3 is 16 residues. This sample stems from a study of T cells in Graves' hyperthyroidism and ophthalmopathy. Amplification targeted TCR beta CDR3 regions from RNA transcripts. First-round RT-PCR with HTBI primers amplified the TCR CDR3 region. TCRdb independently ran MiXCR on the multiplex PCR reads; one entry per CDR3 protein. The sample lists approximately 710,000 distinct CDR3 sequences, approximately 15% occurring once. Study-wide results and limits: Most thyroid clonotypes with frequency above 0.001 were detected in blood. A median roughly six months before onset, the model predicted ophthalmopathy.

Across 18 months, stable Graves' hyperthyroidism was marked by no progression to ophthalmopathy. 9 to 10 ml fresh peripheral blood yielded the PBMCs. This clonotype was obtained from a man aged 50-59 years with Graves' hyperthyroidism. This sequence joins TRBV6-1 and TRBJ2-5; 8 bases are a match to TRBD1. The sample consisted of blood. Written as DNA, the CDR3 is TGTGCCAGCCGCCCCGGTAGGGACAGGTACCAAGAGACCCAGTACTTC. Protein: CASRPGRDRYQETQYF.